The T cell receptor (beta chain) under discussion was sequenced for a study of T cell responses to AZD1222 COVID-19 vaccine. Only in-frame clones appear in the TCRdb table, and some are missing; sequencing was by immunoSEQ multiplex PCR. The repertoire holds 80,000 or so clones, about 74% seen once, with 25% to 30% in the top ten. After removal of 8 bases from V and 5 bases from J, the junction contained 7 bases not matched to a gene. CDR3 length equals 14 residues. Germline CDR1 and CDR2: LNHDA and SQIVND (reference sequence). The gene calls are TRBV19 and TRBJ1-5; 9 bases align to TRBD1. Here the sequenced sample was peripheral blood, taken 28 days after the second dose of the MenACWY control vaccine. The TCR originated in an adult who received the MenACWY meningococcal vaccine as a control. The CDR3 nucleotides are TGTGCCAGTCGGCCAACAGGGGGCGATCAGCCCCAGCATTTT. It encodes CASRPTGGDQPQHF.